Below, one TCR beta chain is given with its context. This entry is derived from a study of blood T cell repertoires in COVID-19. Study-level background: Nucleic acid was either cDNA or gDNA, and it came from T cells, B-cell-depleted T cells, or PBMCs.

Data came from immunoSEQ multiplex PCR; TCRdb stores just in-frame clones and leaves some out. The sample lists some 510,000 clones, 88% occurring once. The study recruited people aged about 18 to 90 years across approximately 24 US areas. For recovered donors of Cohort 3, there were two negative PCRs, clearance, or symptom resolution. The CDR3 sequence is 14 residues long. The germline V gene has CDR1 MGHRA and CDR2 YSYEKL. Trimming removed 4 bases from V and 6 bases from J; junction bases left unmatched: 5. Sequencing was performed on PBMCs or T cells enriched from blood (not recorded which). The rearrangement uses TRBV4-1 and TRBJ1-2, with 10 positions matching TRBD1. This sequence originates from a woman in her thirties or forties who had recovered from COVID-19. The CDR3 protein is CASSLWGQGHGYTF. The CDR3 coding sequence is TGCGCCAGCAGCCTATGGGGACAGGGGCATGGCTACACCTTC.